This T cell receptor (beta chain) was identified during a study of beta chain features in type 1 diabetes. Study-level points and caveats: Cells with high TCR expression could be over-represented when cDNA is sequenced. Insertions were fewer and deletions more numerous at VDJ junctions in type 1 diabetes patients.

The V gene end was trimmed by 8 bases and the J gene end by 6 bases; junction bases not matched to a gene: 12. This CDR3 is built from 15 residues. Germline V CDR1 and CDR2: SGHNT, YYREEE (reference sequence). Averaging roughly 120 mL, one heparinised blood draw came from each individual donor. Since all of the isolated RNA was reverse transcribed, expressed TCRB transcripts were what got sequenced. Generated by immunoSEQ multiplex PCR, the TCRdb table keeps only in-frame clones and is missing some. The profile shows roughly 380,000 clones, around 19% of them singletons. In this sample, this clone turned up a few times. What it recognizes is unknown.

The V and J genes are TRBV5-4 and TRBJ2-3; TRBD2 matches at 10 bases. The clonotype was recovered from a woman between 18 and 30 years old in good health. Sequencing was performed on naive CD4+ T cells from blood. The CDR3 coding sequence is TGTGCCAGTTCACTAGCGGGGAATCTTGGGGATACGCAGTATTTT. This sequence encodes CASSLAGNLGDTQYF.